A selection of T cell receptor beta chains follows, all from one sample in a study of blood T cell repertoires in COVID-19. Profiled with immunoSEQ multiplex PCR; TCRdb holds only in-frame clones, not every one. Among 350,000 or so clones listed, about nine tenths were seen once. The sequencing input was peripheral blood. The receptor source for this set is a woman aged 55-70 years with COVID-19, enrolled during active disease. Both conserved end residues are part of each CDR3. A D gene is named only where the DNA matches it firmly. Size tells how often a clone was seen (once, few, many) or the class of an expanded clone, and some rows leave it out.

TRBJ1-5 | . | TRBV7-9 | few | 15 | CASSSGTIPYQPQHF | TGTGCCAGCAGCTCCGGGACAATTCCTTATCAGCCCCAGCATTTT
TRBJ1-1 | . | TRBV5-1 | . | 13 | CASSLPQNTEAFF | TGCGCCAGCAGCTTGCCACAGAACACTGAAGCTTTCTTT
TRBJ1-4 | . | TRBV5-8 | . | 14 | CASSRWSPSEKLFF | TGTGCCAGCAGCCGCTGGTCCCCTAGTGAAAAACTGTTTTTT
TRBJ2-1 | TRBD2 | TRBV7-3 | few | 16 | CASSFQSGGALGEQFF | TGTGCCAGCAGCTTCCAGAGCGGGGGGGCCCTCGGTGAGCAGTTCTTC
TRBJ2-7 | . | TRBV15 | once | 16 | CATSAWDSRRSYEQYF | TGTGCCACCAGCGCCTGGGACTCTCGTAGGAGCTACGAGCAGTACTTC
TRBJ1-5 | TRBD1 | TRBV7-9 | . | 17 | CASSFRQGATGNQPQHF | TGTGCCAGCAGCTTCCGACAGGGGGCGACTGGCAATCAGCCCCAGCATTTT
TRBJ1-1 | . | TRBV30 | . | 15 | CAWTPRGALNTEAFF | TGTGCCTGGACACCCCGTGGAGCTTTGAACACTGAAGCTTTCTTT
TRBJ1-2 | . | TRBV6-5 | . | 15 | CASSYEGSLGYGYTF | TGTGCCAGCAGTTACGAAGGGAGTTTAGGCTATGGCTACACCTTC
TRBJ1-2 | . | TRBV6-4 | . | 14 | CARTPDIIIDGYTF | TGTGCCAGAACCCCGGACATCATAATAGATGGCTACACCTTC
TRBJ1-2 | . | TRBV12-5 | . | 13 | CASGLEGHRDYTF | TGTGCTAGTGGTTTGGAGGGACACAGGGACTACACCTTC
TRBJ1-2 | . | TRBV5-1 | . | 13 | CASSLEGVYGYTF | TGCGCCAGCAGCTTGGAAGGGGTATATGGCTACACCTTC
TRBJ1-2 | TRBD1 | TRBV29-1 | . | 12 | CSGGQGGGGYTF | TGCAGCGGAGGACAGGGCGGGGGCGGCTACACCTTC
TRBJ1-4 | . | TRBV24-1 | . | 15 | CATSDPQGEDEKLFF | TGTGCCACCAGTGATCCACAGGGAGAGGATGAAAAACTGTTTTTT
TRBJ1-2 | TRBD1 | TRBV6-4 | . | 17 | CASSDSTGGRGHYGYTF | TGTGCCAGCAGTGACTCGACAGGGGGTAGGGGTCACTATGGCTACACCTTC
TRBJ1-5 | TRBD1 | TRBV18 | . | 16 | CASSPYHRGQDQPQHF | TGTGCCAGCTCACCTTACCACAGGGGTCAGGATCAGCCCCAGCATTTT
TRBJ1-3 | . | TRBV7-9 | few | 14 | CASSRDIAGNTIYF | TGTGCCAGCAGCCGGGACATAGCCGGAAACACCATATATTTT
TRBJ1-1 | . | TRBV7-9 | . | 15 | CASSPSGRLRTEAFF | TGTGCCAGCAGCCCCAGCGGACGGCTGAGAACTGAAGCTTTCTTT
TRBJ1-1 | . | TRBV5-4 | . | 14 | CASSLERGFTEAFF | TGTGCCAGCAGCTTGGAAAGGGGGTTCACTGAAGCTTTCTTT
TRBJ2-1 | TRBD2 | TRBV14 | . | 16 | CASSRGLAGALNEQFF | TGTGCCAGCAGCCGGGGACTAGCGGGGGCCTTGAATGAGCAGTTCTTC
TRBJ1-1 | TRBD1 | TRBV19 | . | 16 | CASSTRTGTWGTEAFF | TGTGCCAGTAGTACTAGGACAGGGACTTGGGGCACTGAAGCTTTCTTT
TRBJ1-1 | TRBD1 | TRBV27 | . | 14 | CASSLGQGNTEAFF | TGTGCCAGCAGTTTAGGACAGGGGAACACTGAAGCTTTCTTT
TRBJ2-3 | . | TRBV7-2 | . | 13 | CASSLGYTDTQYF | TGTGCCAGCAGCTTAGGTTACACAGATACGCAGTATTTT
TRBJ2-7 | . | TRBV7-9 | . | 15 | CASSHGQPARNEQYF | TGTGCCAGCAGCCATGGACAGCCTGCTCGGAACGAGCAGTACTTC
TRBJ1-1 | TRBD1 | TRBV7-9 | . | 15 | CASSGGGAKYTEAFF | TGTGCCAGCTCCGGAGGGGGCGCGAAGTACACTGAAGCTTTCTTT
TRBJ2-5 | . | TRBV2 | . | 11 | CASRPEETQYF | TGTGCCAGCAGGCCAGAAGAGACCCAGTACTTC
TRBJ2-7 | . | TRBV20-1 | . | 11 | CSARGVDEQYF | TGCAGTGCTAGAGGAGTAGACGAGCAGTACTTC
TRBJ1-2 | TRBD1 | TRBV14 | . | 15 | CASSQAGTGAYGYTF | TGTGCCAGCAGCCAAGCCGGGACAGGGGCCTATGGCTACACCTTC
TRBJ2-3 | TRBD2 | TRBV7-3 | . | 15 | CASSPRTSVIDTQYF | TGTGCCAGCAGCCCCCGGACTAGCGTTATAGATACGCAGTATTTT
TRBJ2-5 | TRBD2 | TRBV30 | . | 17 | CAWSVGVAGGMRETQYF | TGTGCCTGGAGTGTCGGGGTAGCGGGGGGGATGAGGGAGACCCAGTACTTC
TRBJ2-5 | TRBD1 | TRBV7-2 | once | 14 | CASSDRQGQETQYF | TGTGCCAGCAGCGATCGACAGGGGCAAGAGACCCAGTACTTC
TRBJ1-2 | TRBD1 | TRBV19 | . | 15 | CASTIPGQGHYGYTF | TGTGCCAGTACCATCCCCGGACAGGGCCACTATGGCTACACCTTC
TRBJ1-3 | . | TRBV9 | many | 12 | CASSSNRNTIYF | TGTGCCAGCAGCTCAAACAGAAACACCATATATTTT
TRBJ1-6 | TRBD1 | TRBV3-1/TRBV3-2 | . | 16 | CASSQGTGRVSSPLHF | TGTGCCAGCAGCCAAGGGACAGGGAGAGTTTCTTCACCCCTCCACTTT
TRBJ1-5 | TRBD1 | TRBV28 | . | 15 | CASSLGGQQGQPQHF | TGTGCCAGCAGCCTGGGGGGACAGCAGGGTCAGCCCCAGCATTTT
TRBJ2-5 | TRBD1 | TRBV10-3 | . | 14 | CAISEGQGGETQYF | TGTGCCATCAGTGAGGGACAGGGTGGGGAGACCCAGTACTTC
TRBJ2-3 | . | TRBV11-3 | once | 12 | CTSSLIGDTQYF | TGTACCAGCAGTCTCATCGGGGATACGCAGTATTTT
TRBJ2-5 | . | TRBV5-4 | . | 15 | CASSLMRAYQETQYF | TGTGCCAGCAGCTTGATGAGGGCCTACCAAGAGACCCAGTACTTC
TRBJ1-4 | . | TRBV4-1 | . | 15 | CASSPQLSTNEKLFF | TGCGCCAGCAGCCCACAGCTATCAACTAATGAAAAACTGTTTTTT
TRBJ1-1 | . | TRBV7-9 | . | 15 | CASSLDGSRGPEAFF | TGTGCCAGCAGCTTAGATGGCTCCAGGGGTCCTGAAGCTTTCTTT
TRBJ2-6 | . | TRBV5-4 | . | 15 | CASSRRGPGANVLTF | TGTGCCAGCAGCCGGAGGGGGCCGGGGGCCAACGTCCTGACTTTC
TRBJ1-2 | . | TRBV4-1 | . | 15 | CASSQERGKVTGYTF | TGCGCCAGCAGCCAAGAAAGGGGCAAGGTGACTGGCTACACCTTC
TRBJ2-7 | TRBD2 | TRBV7-3 | . | 13 | CASSYSGGTEQYF | TGTGCCAGCAGCTACTCGGGAGGGACCGAGCAGTACTTC
TRBJ2-1 | TRBD1 | TRBV3-1/TRBV3-2 | . | 15 | CASRAGTGPSGEQFF | TGTGCCAGCAGGGCCGGGACAGGGCCCTCGGGTGAGCAGTTCTTC
TRBJ1-1 | . | TRBV21-1 | . | 14 | CASILRRANTEAFF | TGTGCCAGCATCCTCAGGCGGGCGAACACTGAAGCTTTCTTT
TRBJ2-3 | TRBD2 | TRBV5-1 | . | 15 | CASSLAGELWDTQYF | TGCGCCAGCAGCTTAGCGGGGGAATTGTGGGATACGCAGTATTTT